These 18 T cell receptor beta chains were all obtained from the same sample, sequenced in a study of T cell responses to AZD1222 COVID-19 vaccine. Generated by immunoSEQ multiplex PCR, the TCRdb table keeps only in-frame clones and is missing some. The repertoire holds 150,000 to 200,000 clones, with 92% as singletons. Sequencing was performed on peripheral blood, taken 28 days after the second AZD1222 dose. The receptors shown here come from an adult who received the AZD1222 COVID-19 vaccine.

The V and J genes are TRBV27 and TRBJ1-5; 8 bases fit TRBD1. The CDR3 loop spans 14 amino acids. With V trimmed by 6 bases and J by 7 bases, 8 bases remained unmatched. Per the germline V gene, CDR1 is MNHEY and CDR2 is SMNVEV (reference sequence). The CDR3 sequence is CASRNGQGRQPQHF. CDR3 DNA sequence: TGTGCCAGCAGAAACGGACAGGGTAGGCAGCCCCAGCATTTT.

This chain links TRBV24-1 with TRBJ1-1, with D tentatively TRBD1 (5 bases). V was shortened by 7 bases and J by 4 bases, with 9 bases between the two germline ends. CDR3 length: 12 residues. Germline CDR1 and CDR2: KGHDR and SFDVKD. The CDR3 DNA is TGTGCCACCAGGGAAAGGGGCACTGAAGCTTTCTTT. Its protein product is CATRERGTEAFF.

This chain links TRBV19 with TRBJ1-3, with 7 bases fitting TRBD1. Germline V gene sequence: CDR1 LNHDA, CDR2 SQIVND (reference sequence). CDR3 size: 13 residues. V gave up 8 bases and J gave up 2 bases; unmatched junction bases: 3. This CDR3 is CASLGGPGNTIYF. The CDR3 nucleotides read TGTGCCAGTTTAGGGGGCCCTGGAAACACCATATATTTT.

J is TRBJ1-2 and V is TRBV29-1; D not certain. Germline-derived CDR1 and CDR2 are SQVTM and ANQGSEA. The CDR3 covers 16 residues. The V end lost 6 bases, the J end lost 3 bases, and 23 bases lay between the germline ends. The CDR3 protein is CSVSGGSRPGHYGYTF. The CDR3 DNA reads TGCAGCGTGAGCGGAGGATCAAGGCCCGGGCACTATGGCTACACCTTC.

This clone is a singleton in its sample. V is TRBV10-1 and J is TRBJ1-5; no reliable D call. Germline assignment: CDR1 WNHNN and CDR2 SYGVQD (reference sequence). The CDR3 consists of 15 residues. V was shortened by 3 bases and J by 6 bases, with 15 bases between the two germline ends. The CDR3 region has the DNA TGCGCCAGCAGTGATGATGAGGGAAACGGTCAGCCCCAGCATTTT. Translation gives CASSDDEGNGQPQHF.

This chain uses TRBV28 with TRBJ2-5, with TRBD2 as a possible D gene (5 bases). The length of the CDR3 is 14 residues. Germline lookup yields CDR1 MDHEN and CDR2 SYDVKM. The ends were cut back, 5 bases at V and 5 bases at J, with 15 bases in the middle. The CDR3: CASSPTLAWETQYF. The DNA for the CDR3 is TGTGCCAGCAGTCCTACCCTAGCCTGGGAGACCCAGTACTTC. The whole variable domain, remainder taken from reference TRBV28 and TRBJ2-5, is DVKVTQSSRYLVKRTGEKVFLECVQDMDHENMFWYRQDPGLGLRLIYFSYDVKMKEKGDIPEGYSVSREKKERFSLILESASTNQTSMYLCASSPTLAWETQYFGPGTRLLVL.

V gene TRBV10-1 combines with J gene TRBJ2-1, with 10 nucleotides matching TRBD2. Germline lookup yields CDR1 WNHNN and CDR2 SYGVQD (reference sequence). Trimming took 2 bases from V and 2 from J; bases not matched to a gene: 3. The CDR3 contains 16 residues. The CDR3 nucleotides are TGCGCCAGCAGTGAGCTAGCGGGGGTACCCTACAATGAGCAGTTCTTC. Its translation: CASSELAGVPYNEQFF.

The V call is TRBV4-1, the J call TRBJ2-7, with D possibly being TRBD2 (6 bases). The V gene's germline CDR1 is MGHRA and CDR2 YSYEKL. Trimming cost V 3 bases and J 0 bases, with 21 bases left between them. The CDR3 has 18 residues. CDR3 in DNA: TGCGCCAGCAGCCATCGTATGGGGGGTCCACCGTTCTCCTACGAGCAGTACTTC. Encoded protein: CASSHRMGGPPFSYEQYF.

This chain connects TRBV6-2 or TRBV6-3 to TRBJ2-7, with D uncertain. Trimming removed 2 bases from V and 3 bases from J, with 8 bases in between. The CDR3 consists of 13 residues. Germline-derived CDR1 and CDR2 are MNHEY and SVGEGT. Here the CDR3 DNA reads TGTGCCAGCAGTTACCCAGATTTCTACGAGCAGTACTTC. Residues: CASSYPDFYEQYF.

The V gene is TRBV10-3, the J gene TRBJ2-1; 7 nucleotides match TRBD2. The V gene end was trimmed by 2 bases and the J gene end by 7 bases; junction bases not matched to a gene: 5. Germline values: CDR1 ENHRY, CDR2 SYGVKD. This CDR3 contains 14 residues. The CDR3 nucleotides are TGTGCCATCAGTGAGGGACTAGGGACTAATGAGCAGTTCTTC. It yields the protein CAISEGLGTNEQFF.

The genes are TRBV6-5 and TRBJ2-7; either TRBD1 or TRBD2 may supply D (5 bases each). V lost 10 bases, J lost 7 bases, and 23 bases lay in between. The CDR3 consists of 14 residues. In germline, CDR1 is MNHEY, CDR2 SVGAGI. CDR3 region: CATPWRIIREEQYF. CDR3 bases: TGTGCCACCCCCTGGAGGATAATCAGGGAAGAGCAGTACTTC.

The rearrangement links TRBV7-9 to TRBJ1-5; tentative D call: TRBD1 (5 bases). Trimming took 1 base from V and 0 from J, leaving 10 bases between them. The CDR3 contains 16 residues. Germline lookup yields CDR1 SEHNR and CDR2 FQNEAQ (reference sequence). CDR3 sequence (DNA): TGTGCCAGCAGCTTAGGGACACTAAATAGCAATCAGCCCCAGCATTTT. Amino acid sequence: CASSLGTLNSNQPQHF.

The V call is TRBV5-5, the J call TRBJ1-6; 7 positions agree with TRBD1. J was trimmed by 6 bases and V by 2 bases; bases with no gene match: 2. The CDR3 has 14 residues. Germline CDR1 reads SGHKS; CDR2 reads YYEKEE (reference sequence). CDR3 region: CASSLQGINSPLHF. In DNA, the CDR3 is TGTGCCAGCAGCTTACAGGGGATTAATTCACCCCTCCACTTT.

The chain joins TRBV5-1 to TRBJ2-7; the D gene could be TRBD1 or TRBD2 (5 bases each). With 0 bases removed from V and 2 bases from J, the gap between germline ends came to 12 bases. CDR1 and CDR2 from the germline V gene are SGHRS and YFSETQ. The CDR3 covers 15 residues. CDR3 sequence (DNA): TGCGCCAGCAGCTTGGAACGGGGCGGAACCTACGAGCAGTACTTC. Translation gives CASSLERGGTYEQYF.

The chain is built from TRBV19 and TRBJ1-6; D is ambiguous. Germline CDR1 is LNHDA and CDR2 is SQIVND (reference sequence). CDR3 length equals 17 residues. V lost 3 bases and J 9 bases, leaving 21 bases between the germline ends. CDR3 bases: TGTGCCAGTAGTATCCCCTCAGTGGGGAGTCGGAGTTCACCCCTCCACTTT. Protein product: CASSIPSVGSRSSPLHF.

The chain combines TRBV19 with TRBJ1-5; D remains ambiguous. V was trimmed by 0 bases and J by 4 bases, leaving 7 bases between them. The CDR3 sequence is 14 residues long. The V gene's germline CDR1 is LNHDA and CDR2 SQIVND (reference sequence). CDR3 loop: CASSIETENQPQHF. CDR3 DNA sequence: TGTGCCAGTAGTATAGAAACAGAGAATCAGCCCCAGCATTTT.

This clone came up a few times. This sequence joins TRBV6-2 or TRBV6-3 and TRBJ2-2; a possible D gene is TRBD1 (6 bases). V lost 0 bases and J 6 bases, leaving 20 bases between the germline ends. Germline V gives CDR1 MNHEY, CDR2 SVGEGT. The CDR3 consists of 18 residues. The CDR3 coding sequence is TGTGCCAGCAGTTACTCAAGATGGGACACTACTGATGCCGGGGAGCTGTTTTTT. Amino acid sequence: CASSYSRWDTTDAGELFF.

V and J are TRBV14 and TRBJ1-6; D unclear. Trimming pared 3 bases from V and 8 bases from J, leaving 5 bases between. The CDR3 runs to 12 residues. The germline CDR1 and CDR2 sequences are SGHDN and FVKESK. Here the CDR3 reads CASSQRYSPLHF. The CDR3 region has the DNA TGTGCCAGCAGCCAGCGATATTCACCCCTCCACTTT.